The next 5 T cell receptor beta chains were all read from a single sample in a study of cytomegalovirus exposure and HLA in healthy donors. PCR involved 60 Vbeta and 13 Jbeta primers. TCRdb's copy holds only in-frame clones and misses some; the assay was immunoSEQ multiplex PCR. Of over 110,000 clones listed, more than 60% are singletons. The sample taken for sequencing was PBMCs. The receptors originated from a woman in her fifties or sixties in good health and CMV-seropositive.

V and J are TRBV5-6 and TRBJ2-7; the match to TRBD1 covers 7 bases. In germline, CDR1 is SGHDT, CDR2 YYEEEE. There are 14 residues in the CDR3. The V segment lost 3 bases and the J segment 2 bases; nucleotides outside the gene matches: 5. The CDR3 protein is CASSWTGTPYEQYF. The CDR3, as DNA: TGTGCCAGCAGCTGGACAGGTACCCCCTACGAGCAGTACTTC.

The CDR3 DNA sequence: TGTGCCAGCAGCTCCACAGGGGGAGGAAACACCATATATTTT. It specifies CASSSTGGGNTIYF. The rearrangement uses TRBV7-3 and TRBJ1-3, with TRBD1 matching over 8 bases. CDR1 and CDR2 (germline): SGHTA, FQGTGA. CDR3 length equals 14 residues. V trimming: 4 bases; J trimming: 4 bases; junction bases outside the gene matches: 3.

The rearrangement uses TRBV11-1 and TRBJ2-4; tentatively, D is TRBD2 (5 bases). V was cut by 5 bases and J by 8 bases, with 22 bases left in between. CDR1 and CDR2 from the germline V gene are SGHAT and FQDESV (reference sequence). There are 16 residues in the CDR3. The CDR3 region has the DNA TGTGCCAGCAGCCACGTCTTTGCAGGACTTGAGGACATTCAGTACTTC. It is translated as CASSHVFAGLEDIQYF.

The chain links TRBV6-5 to TRBJ2-7; tentative D call: TRBD1 (5 bases). The germline V and J ends were trimmed by 6 bases and 5 bases, with 17 bases remaining between them. The CDR3 loop spans 14 amino acids. Germline CDR1 and CDR2: MNHEY and SVGAGI. CDR3 sequence: CASSLSRDLNEQYF. The CDR3 region has the DNA TGTGCCAGCAGCCTTTCCAGGGATCTCAACGAGCAGTACTTC.

CDR3 in DNA: TGTGCCAGCAGCTTGACCAGCCCGGGGTCCTACGAGCAGTACTTC. This translates into CASSLTSPGSYEQYF. V usage is TRBV11-2 and J usage is TRBJ2-7, with D tentatively TRBD2 (5 bases). The germline V gene encodes CDR1 SGHAT and CDR2 FQNNGV. Trimming took 3 bases from V and 1 from J, leaving 13 bases between them. CDR3 length: 15 residues.